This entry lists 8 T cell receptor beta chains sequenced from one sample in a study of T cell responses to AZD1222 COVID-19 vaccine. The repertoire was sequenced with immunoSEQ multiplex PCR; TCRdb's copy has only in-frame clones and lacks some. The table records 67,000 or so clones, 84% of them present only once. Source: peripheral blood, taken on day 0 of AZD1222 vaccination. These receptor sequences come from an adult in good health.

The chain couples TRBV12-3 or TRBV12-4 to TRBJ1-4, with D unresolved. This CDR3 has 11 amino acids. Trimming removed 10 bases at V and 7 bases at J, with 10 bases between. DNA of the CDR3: TGTGCCATCCGTCGGGGTGAAAAACTGTTTTTT. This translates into CAIRRGEKLFF.

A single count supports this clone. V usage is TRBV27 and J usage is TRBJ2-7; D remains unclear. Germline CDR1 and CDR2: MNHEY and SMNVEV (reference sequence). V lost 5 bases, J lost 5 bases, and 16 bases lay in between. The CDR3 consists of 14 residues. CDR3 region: CASSITWARNEQYF. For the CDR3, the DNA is TGTGCCAGCAGTATCACATGGGCGCGGAACGAGCAGTACTTC.

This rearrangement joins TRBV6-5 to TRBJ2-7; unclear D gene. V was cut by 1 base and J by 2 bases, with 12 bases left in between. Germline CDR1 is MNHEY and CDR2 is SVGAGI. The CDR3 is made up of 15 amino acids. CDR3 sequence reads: CASSYFSGRTYEQYF. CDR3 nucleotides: TGTGCCAGCAGTTACTTTTCGGGTAGAACCTACGAGCAGTACTTC.

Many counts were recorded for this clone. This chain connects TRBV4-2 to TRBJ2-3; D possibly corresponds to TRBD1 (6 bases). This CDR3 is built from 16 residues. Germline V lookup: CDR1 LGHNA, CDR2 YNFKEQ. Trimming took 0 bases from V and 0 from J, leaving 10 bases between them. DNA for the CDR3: TGTGCCAGCAGCCAAGAACAGGGACAAAGCACAGATACGCAGTATTTT. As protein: CASSQEQGQSTDTQYF.

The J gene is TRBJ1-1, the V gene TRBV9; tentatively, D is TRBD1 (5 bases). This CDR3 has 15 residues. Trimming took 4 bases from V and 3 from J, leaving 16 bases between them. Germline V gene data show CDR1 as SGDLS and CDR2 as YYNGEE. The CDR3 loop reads CASSPQGGEYTEAFF. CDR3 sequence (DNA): TGTGCCAGCAGCCCACAAGGAGGGGAGTACACTGAAGCTTTCTTT.

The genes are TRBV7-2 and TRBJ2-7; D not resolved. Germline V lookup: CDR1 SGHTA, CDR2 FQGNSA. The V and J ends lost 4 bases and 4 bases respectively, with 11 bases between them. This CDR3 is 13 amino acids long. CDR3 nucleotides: TGTGCCAGCAGCTCTTATGGTAGTTACGAGCAGTACTTC. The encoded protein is CASSSYGSYEQYF.

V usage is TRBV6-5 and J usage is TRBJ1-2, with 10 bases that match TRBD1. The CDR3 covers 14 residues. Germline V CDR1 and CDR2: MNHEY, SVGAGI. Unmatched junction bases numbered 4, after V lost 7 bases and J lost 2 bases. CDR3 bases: TGTGCCAGCACCCGGGACAGGGGAAACTATGGCTACACCTTC. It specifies CASTRDRGNYGYTF.

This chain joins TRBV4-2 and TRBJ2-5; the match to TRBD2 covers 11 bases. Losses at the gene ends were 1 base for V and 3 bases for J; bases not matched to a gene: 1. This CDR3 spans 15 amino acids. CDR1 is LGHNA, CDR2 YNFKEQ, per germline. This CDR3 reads CASSQVAGGEETQYF. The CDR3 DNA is TGTGCCAGCAGCCAAGTAGCGGGGGGGGAAGAGACCCAGTACTTC.